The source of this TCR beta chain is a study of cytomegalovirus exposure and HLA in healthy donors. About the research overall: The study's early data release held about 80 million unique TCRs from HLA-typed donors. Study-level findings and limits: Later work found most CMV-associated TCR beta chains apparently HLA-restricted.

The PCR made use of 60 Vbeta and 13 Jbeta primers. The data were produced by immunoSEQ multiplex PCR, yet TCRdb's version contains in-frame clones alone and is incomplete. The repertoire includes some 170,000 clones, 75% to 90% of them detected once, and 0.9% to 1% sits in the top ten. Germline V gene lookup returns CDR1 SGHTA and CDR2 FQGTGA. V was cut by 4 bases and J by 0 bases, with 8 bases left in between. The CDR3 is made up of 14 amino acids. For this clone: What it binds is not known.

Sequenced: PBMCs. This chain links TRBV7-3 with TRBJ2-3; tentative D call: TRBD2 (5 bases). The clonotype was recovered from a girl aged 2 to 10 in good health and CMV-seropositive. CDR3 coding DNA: TGTGCCAGCAGCTACGGGGTTAGCACAGATACGCAGTATTTT. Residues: CASSYGVSTDTQYF.